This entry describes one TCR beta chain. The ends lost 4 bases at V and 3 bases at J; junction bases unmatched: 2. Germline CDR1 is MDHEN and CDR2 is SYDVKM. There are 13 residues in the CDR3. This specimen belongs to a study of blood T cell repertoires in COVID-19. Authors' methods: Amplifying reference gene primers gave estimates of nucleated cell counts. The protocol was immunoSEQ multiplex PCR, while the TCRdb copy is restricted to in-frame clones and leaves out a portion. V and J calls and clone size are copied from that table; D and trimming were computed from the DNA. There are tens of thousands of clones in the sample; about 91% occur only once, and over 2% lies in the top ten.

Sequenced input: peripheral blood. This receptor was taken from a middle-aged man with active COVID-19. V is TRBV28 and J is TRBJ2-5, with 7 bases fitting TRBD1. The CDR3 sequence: CASSYGTEETQYF. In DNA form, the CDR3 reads TGTGCCAGCAGTTATGGGACAGAAGAGACCCAGTACTTC.